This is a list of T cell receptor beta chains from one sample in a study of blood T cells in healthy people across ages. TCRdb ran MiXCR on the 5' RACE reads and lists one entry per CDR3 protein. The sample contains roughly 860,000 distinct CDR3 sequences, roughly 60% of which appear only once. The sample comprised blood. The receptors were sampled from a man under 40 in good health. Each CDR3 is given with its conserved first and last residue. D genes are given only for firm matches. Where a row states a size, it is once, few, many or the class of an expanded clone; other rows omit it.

DNA: TGTGCCAGCAGCTTGACCCTCAGACAGTCCCAAGAGACCCAGTACTTC
CDR3: CASSLTLRQSQETQYF
V: TRBV5-6
size: -
J: TRBJ2-5
D: -

DNA: TGCAGCGTTGACCGGGACAGGGGATCCGAGCAGTACTTC
CDR3: CSVDRDRGSEQYF
V: TRBV29-1
size: few
J: TRBJ2-7
D: TRBD1

DNA: TGCAGTGCTAGACCCCGGGACAGCTCCTACGAGCAGTACTTC
CDR3: CSARPRDSSYEQYF
V: TRBV20-1
size: -
J: TRBJ2-7
D: TRBD1

DNA: TGTGCCAGCAGCTACCTGGGGGGTCTGGCCAAAAACATTCAGTACTTC
CDR3: CASSYLGGLAKNIQYF
V: TRBV27
size: -
J: TRBJ2-4
D: -

DNA: TGCGCCAGCAGCCAATACCCGAACAAAAGGGCCGACTCTGGGGCCAACGTCCTAACTTTC
CDR3: CASSQYPNKRADSGANVLTF
V: TRBV4-3
size: -
J: TRBJ2-6
D: -

DNA: TGTGCCATCACCTCAGGGATTAGCTCCTACAATGAGCAGTTCTTC
CDR3: CAITSGISSYNEQFF
V: TRBV10-3
size: -
J: TRBJ2-1
D: -

DNA: TGCGCCAGCAGCTTGAAGGGGGCGGTTCACGAGCAGTACTTC
CDR3: CASSLKGAVHEQYF
V: TRBV5-1
size: few
J: TRBJ2-7
D: TRBD1

DNA: TGTGCCAGCAGTCGGGCCTTAGGGGCAGGAGGGGATGAGCAGTTCTTC
CDR3: CASSRALGAGGDEQFF
V: TRBV6-4
size: -
J: TRBJ2-1
D: -

DNA: TGCAGTGCTAGAACCGTTCCGGGACAGGGCTACGAGCAGTACTTC
CDR3: CSARTVPGQGYEQYF
V: TRBV20-1
size: -
J: TRBJ2-7
D: TRBD1

DNA: TGCAGTGCGGGGCCGCACTCTGGGGCCAACGTCCTGACTTTC
CDR3: CSAGPHSGANVLTF
V: TRBV20-1
size: few
J: TRBJ2-6
D: -

DNA: TGCGCCAGCAGCCAAGGGACAGAAGTAAGGAGCTCCTACAATGAGCAGTTCTTC
CDR3: CASSQGTEVRSSYNEQFF
V: TRBV4-3
size: -
J: TRBJ2-1
D: -

DNA: TGTGCCAGCAGTTTTAACCCAGGGAAATATGGCTACACCTTC
CDR3: CASSFNPGKYGYTF
V: TRBV28
size: -
J: TRBJ1-2
D: -

DNA: TGTGCCACCAGTGTTAACAGTCGCACAGATACGCAGTATTTT
CDR3: CATSVNSRTDTQYF
V: TRBV24-1
size: -
J: TRBJ2-3
D: -

DNA: TGTGCCAGCAGCTTAGATCTGGGGACGTGGGCCACCGGGGAGCTGTTTTTT
CDR3: CASSLDLGTWATGELFF
V: TRBV7-9
size: -
J: TRBJ2-2
D: -